Listed below are T cell receptor beta chains from one sample, sequenced in a study of OX40 agonist ivuxolimab in advanced cancers. Produced via immunoSEQ multiplex PCR; TCRdb's table is partial and in-frame only. This sample has about 21,000 clones, with about 80% found just once. The sample was CD4+ or CD8+ T cells sorted from blood, taken in a trial of the OX40 agonist ivuxolimab. These receptors all come from an adult with an advanced solid tumor such as melanoma, head and neck, liver or kidney cancer. Both conserved end residues are part of each CDR3. D genes are given only for firm matches. Clone sizes are given selectively: once, few, many, or a class where the clone is expanded.

12	NA	NA	TRBV7-9	TRBJ2-1	CASSLFQSEQFF	TGTGCCAGCAGCTTATTCCAGAGTGAGCAGTTCTTC
16	TRBD1	NA	TRBV29-1	TRBJ2-7	CSVEAPGTDHSYEQYF	TGCAGCGTTGAGGCACCCGGGACAGACCACTCCTACGAGCAGTACTTC
15	TRBD2	once	TRBV7-9	TRBJ2-1	CASSPGLAVIHEQFF	TGTGCCAGCAGCCCGGGACTAGCGGTCATTCATGAGCAGTTCTTC
13	NA	NA	TRBV2	TRBJ1-2	CASSEDRTYGYTF	TGTGCCAGCAGTGAAGATAGGACCTATGGCTACACCTTC
14	NA	few	TRBV2	TRBJ1-5	CASSEAVGEQPQHF	TGTGCCAGCAGTGAAGCGGTTGGGGAGCAGCCCCAGCATTTT
14	NA	once	TRBV10-3	TRBJ2-5	CAISVGTGQETQYF	TGTGCCATCAGTGTAGGGACGGGCCAAGAGACCCAGTACTTC
15	NA	NA	TRBV28	TRBJ1-3	CASVEAGASGNTIYF	TGTGCCAGCGTAGAGGCGGGAGCTTCTGGAAACACCATATATTTT
15	TRBD1	few	TRBV7-2	TRBJ1-4	CASSSEGATNEKLFF	TGTGCCAGCAGCTCGGAGGGGGCGACTAATGAAAAACTGTTTTTT
11	NA	NA	TRBV28	TRBJ2-1	CASNNNNEQFF	TGTGCCAGCAACAATAACAATGAGCAGTTCTTC
12	NA	NA	TRBV28	TRBJ1-1	CASSFSQVEAFF	TGTGCCAGCAGTTTTAGTCAGGTTGAAGCTTTCTTT
14	NA	NA	TRBV7-8	TRBJ2-3	CASSFRGSTDTQYF	TGTGCCAGCAGCTTTAGGGGGAGCACAGATACGCAGTATTTT
17	TRBD1	NA	TRBV5-1	TRBJ2-3	CASSLPRTGKGTDTQYF	TGCGCCAGCAGCCTGCCTCGGACAGGGAAAGGCACAGATACGCAGTATTTT
15	NA	NA	TRBV11-2	TRBJ1-2	CASSSSGMKAYGYTF	TGTGCCAGCAGCTCCTCGGGGATGAAAGCCTATGGCTACACCTTC
14	NA	NA	TRBV5-1	TRBJ2-5	CASSPNSGGETQYF	TGCGCCAGCAGCCCGAACAGTGGAGGGGAGACCCAGTACTTC
14	NA	NA	TRBV6-1	TRBJ2-7	CASSSSGDKDEQYF	TGTGCCAGCAGCAGCTCAGGGGACAAGGACGAGCAGTACTTC
14	TRBD1	NA	TRBV6-6	TRBJ2-7	CASRAGTGTYEQYF	TGTGCCAGCAGAGCCGGGACAGGGACCTACGAGCAGTACTTC
14	TRBD2	NA	TRBV2	TRBJ2-3	CASRLAGGTDTQYF	TGTGCCAGCAGACTAGCGGGGGGCACAGATACGCAGTATTTT
13	NA	NA	TRBV19	TRBJ2-7	CASSSRAPYEQYF	TGTGCCAGTAGTTCTCGGGCCCCCTACGAGCAGTACTTC
17	NA	once	TRBV9	TRBJ1-6	CASSPKVGRNYNSPLHF	TGTGCCAGCAGCCCCAAGGTTGGACGTAACTATAATTCACCCCTCCACTTT
14	NA	NA	TRBV5-6	TRBJ2-2	CASSLAQQTGELFF	TGTGCCAGCAGCTTGGCCCAGCAGACCGGGGAGCTGTTTTTT
13	NA	NA	TRBV6-5	TRBJ2-7	CASSYERVYEQYF	TGTGCCAGCAGTTATGAGAGGGTCTACGAGCAGTACTTC
15	NA	NA	TRBV4-1	TRBJ2-1	CASSPPKSPGNEQFF	TGCGCCAGCAGCCCCCCAAAAAGTCCGGGCAATGAGCAGTTCTTC
16	TRBD1	NA	TRBV6-5	TRBJ2-7	CASSYSPGQGSDEQYF	TGTGCCAGCAGTTACTCACCGGGACAGGGTAGCGACGAGCAGTACTTC
14	TRBD1	NA	TRBV2	TRBJ2-5	CASSERTGAETQYF	TGTGCCAGCAGTGAAAGAACAGGGGCCGAGACCCAGTACTTC
15	TRBD1	once	TRBV7-3	TRBJ2-5	CASSPSRDRGGTQYF	TGTGCCAGCAGCCCGTCCCGGGACAGGGGAGGGACCCAGTACTTC
12	NA	NA	TRBV2	TRBJ2-1	CASRVGYNEQFF	TGTGCCAGCAGAGTAGGGTACAATGAGCAGTTCTTC
15	TRBD2	NA	TRBV5-1	TRBJ2-3	CASSPTGTREDTQYF	TGCGCCAGCAGCCCGACCGGGACTAGAGAGGATACGCAGTATTTT
14	NA	NA	TRBV30	TRBJ1-6	CAWSEGGNNSPLHF	TGTGCCTGGAGTGAAGGTGGGAATAATTCACCCCTCCACTTT
14	NA	NA	TRBV27	TRBJ1-1	CASSSARGNTEAFF	TGTGCCAGCAGTTCGGCCAGGGGGAACACTGAAGCTTTCTTT
14	NA	NA	TRBV19	TRBJ1-3	CASTDQGSGNTIYF	TGTGCCAGTACCGACCAGGGATCAGGAAACACCATATATTTT
16	TRBD1	NA	TRBV19	TRBJ2-7	CASSISGTGRYYEQYF	TGTGCCAGTAGTATATCCGGGACAGGCCGTTACTACGAGCAGTACTTC
13	NA	NA	TRBV5-1	TRBJ1-1	CASSADMITEAFF	TGCGCCAGCAGCGCGGACATGATCACTGAAGCTTTCTTT
14	TRBD2	NA	TRBV7-2	TRBJ2-7	CASSQSSGAYEQYF	TGTGCCAGCAGCCAATCTAGCGGGGCTTACGAGCAGTACTTC
13	TRBD1	once	TRBV6-1	TRBJ1-6	CASDDREASPLHF	TGTGCCAGTGACGACAGGGAAGCTTCACCCCTCCACTTT
14	TRBD1	few	TRBV7-3	TRBJ2-3	CASSLTGGADTQYF	TGTGCCAGCAGCTTGACAGGGGGGGCAGATACGCAGTATTTT
14	NA	NA	TRBV28	TRBJ1-2	CASRGNGLNYGYTF	TGTGCCAGCAGGGGGAATGGACTGAACTATGGCTACACCTTC
17	NA	NA	TRBV19	TRBJ2-1	CASKKSGLRSSYNEQFF	TGTGCCAGTAAGAAGTCGGGTTTACGGAGCTCCTACAATGAGCAGTTCTTC
14	NA	NA	TRBV14	TRBJ2-7	CASSQYLSSYEQYF	TGTGCCAGCAGCCAGTACTTGAGCTCCTACGAGCAGTACTTC
11	TRBD2	NA	TRBV18	TRBJ2-1	CASSREGEQFF	TGTGCCAGCTCCCGGGAGGGTGAGCAGTTCTTC
14	NA	NA	TRBV19	TRBJ2-7	CASSPPGALYEQYF	TGTGCCAGTAGCCCCCCAGGAGCCCTCTACGAGCAGTACTTC
16	TRBD2	NA	TRBV19	TRBJ2-1	CASSFAEREGYNEQFF	TGTGCCAGTAGCTTCGCCGAGAGGGAGGGCTACAATGAGCAGTTCTTC
16	NA	NA	TRBV2	TRBJ1-5	CASSESSVGGNQPQHF	TGTGCCAGCAGTGAATCATCCGTTGGGGGCAATCAGCCCCAGCATTTT
14	NA	NA	TRBV6-1	TRBJ1-3	CASSERQEGNTIYF	TGTGCCAGCAGTGAAAGACAGGAGGGAAACACCATATATTTT
14	NA	NA	TRBV14	TRBJ1-1	CASSLRALNTEAFF	TGTGCCAGCAGCCTCCGGGCCTTGAACACTGAAGCTTTCTTT
18	TRBD2	NA	TRBV7-9	TRBJ2-6	CASSSRRGALSGANVLTF	TGTGCCAGCAGCTCAAGGCGGGGGGCGCTCTCTGGGGCCAACGTCCTGACTTTC
14	NA	few	TRBV19	TRBJ2-7	CASSIIGDSYEQYF	TGTGCCAGTAGTATCATCGGGGACTCCTACGAGCAGTACTTC
16	NA	NA	TRBV2	TRBJ1-4	CASSPLGKGGNEKLFF	TGTGCCAGCAGCCCCCTGGGTAAGGGAGGTAATGAAAAACTGTTTTTT
17	TRBD1	NA	TRBV13	TRBJ1-6	CASSSRTGILSNSPLHF	TGTGCCAGCAGCTCCCGGACAGGGATTTTAAGTAATTCACCCCTCCACTTT
16	NA	NA	TRBV30	TRBJ2-7	CASSDGKTRLNYEQYF	TGTGCCAGTAGCGACGGGAAAACCCGCCTAAACTACGAGCAGTACTTC
15	NA	NA	TRBV5-6	TRBJ1-3	CASSFRLTPGNTIYF	TGTGCCAGCAGCTTTCGGCTCACTCCTGGAAACACCATATATTTT
15	TRBD2	NA	TRBV5-1	TRBJ2-1	CASSQGLAGAPEQFF	TGCGCCAGCAGCCAAGGACTAGCGGGGGCCCCTGAGCAGTTCTTC
16	TRBD2	NA	TRBV6-4	TRBJ2-3	CASSVLAGGSTDTQYF	TGTGCCAGCAGTGTGCTAGCGGGGGGGAGCACAGATACGCAGTATTTT